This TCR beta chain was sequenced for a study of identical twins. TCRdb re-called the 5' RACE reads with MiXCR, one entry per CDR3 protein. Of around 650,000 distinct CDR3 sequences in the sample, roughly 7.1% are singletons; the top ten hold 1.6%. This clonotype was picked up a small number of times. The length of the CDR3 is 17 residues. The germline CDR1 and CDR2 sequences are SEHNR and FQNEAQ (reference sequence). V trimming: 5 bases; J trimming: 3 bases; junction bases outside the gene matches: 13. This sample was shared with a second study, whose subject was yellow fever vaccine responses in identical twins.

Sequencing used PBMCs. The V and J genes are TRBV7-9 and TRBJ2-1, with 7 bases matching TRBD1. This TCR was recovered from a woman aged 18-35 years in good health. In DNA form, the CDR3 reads TGTGCCAGCAGCCCCCAACGACAGGGAGCCTACTACAATGAGCAGTTCTTC. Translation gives CASSPQRQGAYYNEQFF.